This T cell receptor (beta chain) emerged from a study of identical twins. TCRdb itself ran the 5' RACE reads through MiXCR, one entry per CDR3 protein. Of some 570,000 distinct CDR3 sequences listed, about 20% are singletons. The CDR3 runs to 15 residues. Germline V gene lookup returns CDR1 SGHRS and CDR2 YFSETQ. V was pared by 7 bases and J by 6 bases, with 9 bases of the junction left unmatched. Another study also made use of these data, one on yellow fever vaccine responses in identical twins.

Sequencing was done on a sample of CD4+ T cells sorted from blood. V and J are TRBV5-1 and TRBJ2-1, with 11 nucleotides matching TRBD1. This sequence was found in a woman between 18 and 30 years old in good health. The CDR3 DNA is TGCGCCAGCCAGGGAGGACAGGGGGCAAGCAATGAGCAGTTCTTC. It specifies CASQGGQGASNEQFF.